Listed below are T cell receptor beta chains from one sample, sequenced in a study of blood T cell repertoires in COVID-19. The assay was immunoSEQ multiplex PCR, and TCRdb's table has in-frame clones only and misses some. The sample includes around 370,000 clones, around 91% seen only once; the top ten take roughly 6.8%. The sequenced material came from peripheral blood. The receptors were gathered from a man between 18 and 29 years old with active or convalescent COVID-19. The CDR3 runs from the conserved cysteine through the conserved F or W. D genes are given only for firm matches. Rows give clone size only sometimes, using once, few, many, or a class for an expanded clone.

V gene: TRBV28
clone size: .
D gene: TRBD1
J gene: TRBJ1-5
CDR3 protein: CASSLGAEGAGQPQHF
CDR3 DNA: TGTGCCAGCAGTTTGGGCGCCGAGGGGGCGGGCCAGCCCCAGCATTTT

V gene: TRBV4-1
clone size: .
D gene: TRBD1
J gene: TRBJ1-5
CDR3 protein: CASSRTGRQGGKYSNQPQHF
CDR3 DNA: TGCGCCAGCAGCCGGACCGGGAGACAGGGGGGAAAGTATAGCAATCAGCCCCAGCATTTT

V gene: TRBV7-9
clone size: .
D gene: .
J gene: TRBJ1-5
CDR3 protein: CASSPGPGVQPQHF
CDR3 DNA: TGTGCCAGCAGCCCCGGGCCAGGGGTTCAGCCCCAGCATTTT

V gene: TRBV19
clone size: .
D gene: TRBD1
J gene: TRBJ2-7
CDR3 protein: CASSPGDRPLEQYF
CDR3 DNA: TGTGCCAGTAGTCCAGGGGACAGGCCTTTGGAGCAGTACTTC

V gene: TRBV7-6
clone size: .
D gene: TRBD1
J gene: TRBJ1-2
CDR3 protein: CASSPTGGVGPLYGYTF
CDR3 DNA: TGTGCCAGCAGCCCGACAGGGGGCGTTGGTCCCCTTTATGGCTACACCTTC

V gene: TRBV3-1/TRBV3-2
clone size: .
D gene: .
J gene: TRBJ2-1
CDR3 protein: CASSQLGAGNNEQFF
CDR3 DNA: TGTGCCAGCAGCCAGTTGGGAGCGGGTAACAATGAGCAGTTCTTC

V gene: TRBV15
clone size: .
D gene: .
J gene: TRBJ2-7
CDR3 protein: CATSRELVQGALYEQYF
CDR3 DNA: TGTGCCACCAGCAGAGAACTCGTACAGGGCGCTCTCTACGAGCAGTACTTC

V gene: TRBV4-2
clone size: .
D gene: .
J gene: TRBJ2-7
CDR3 protein: CASSQDRENYEQYF
CDR3 DNA: TGTGCCAGCAGCCAAGACAGGGAAAACTACGAGCAGTACTTC

V gene: TRBV2
clone size: .
D gene: .
J gene: TRBJ1-1
CDR3 protein: CASRLIRTEAEAFF
CDR3 DNA: TGTGCCAGCAGGCTCATTAGGACAGAGGCTGAAGCTTTCTTT

V gene: TRBV2
clone size: .
D gene: TRBD1
J gene: TRBJ2-1
CDR3 protein: CASSGDRGYNEQFF
CDR3 DNA: TGTGCCAGCAGTGGGGACAGGGGCTACAATGAGCAGTTCTTC

V gene: TRBV6-2/TRBV6-3
clone size: .
D gene: .
J gene: TRBJ1-5
CDR3 protein: CASSYGQYFQPQHF
CDR3 DNA: TGTGCCAGCAGTTATGGACAGTACTTTCAGCCCCAGCATTTT

V gene: TRBV4-1
clone size: once
D gene: TRBD1
J gene: TRBJ2-7
CDR3 protein: CASSQKTIPTGAFYEQYF
CDR3 DNA: TGCGCCAGCAGCCAGAAGACTATACCGACAGGGGCCTTCTACGAGCAGTACTTC

V gene: TRBV7-2
clone size: once
D gene: .
J gene: TRBJ1-6
CDR3 protein: CASRQTFVNSPLHF
CDR3 DNA: TGTGCCAGCAGACAGACATTCGTTAATTCACCCCTCCACTTT

V gene: TRBV19
clone size: .
D gene: .
J gene: TRBJ1-3
CDR3 protein: CASSIGAFTAAGNTIYF
CDR3 DNA: TGTGCCAGTAGTATAGGAGCATTTACAGCGGCTGGAAACACCATATATTTT

V gene: TRBV5-1
clone size: .
D gene: .
J gene: TRBJ2-3
CDR3 protein: CASSLGRVEDTQYF
CDR3 DNA: TGCGCCAGCAGCTTGGGCCGGGTTGAAGATACGCAGTATTTT

V gene: TRBV2
clone size: .
D gene: TRBD2
J gene: TRBJ2-1
CDR3 protein: CASSKEGTSGYNEQFF
CDR3 DNA: TGTGCCAGCAGCAAAGAAGGGACTAGCGGCTACAATGAGCAGTTCTTC

V gene: TRBV6-6
clone size: .
D gene: TRBD2
J gene: TRBJ2-1
CDR3 protein: CASSATLAGGNNEQFF
CDR3 DNA: TGTGCCAGCAGTGCTACCCTAGCGGGAGGCAACAATGAGCAGTTCTTC

V gene: TRBV24-1
clone size: .
D gene: TRBD1
J gene: TRBJ1-2
CDR3 protein: CATSDSRDRGGYTF
CDR3 DNA: TGTGCCACCAGTGATTCACGGGACAGGGGAGGATACACCTTC

V gene: TRBV7-6
clone size: .
D gene: .
J gene: TRBJ2-7
CDR3 protein: CASSPSRGNEYEQYF
CDR3 DNA: TGTGCCAGCAGCCCCTCCCGGGGGAATGAGTACGAGCAGTACTTC

V gene: TRBV18
clone size: .
D gene: TRBD1
J gene: TRBJ1-1
CDR3 protein: CASSPRQGAISEAFF
CDR3 DNA: TGTGCCAGCTCACCGCGACAGGGGGCTATATCTGAAGCTTTCTTT

V gene: TRBV5-8
clone size: .
D gene: TRBD2
J gene: TRBJ2-3
CDR3 protein: CASRGLAGVVWTDTQYF
CDR3 DNA: TGTGCCAGCAGGGGACTAGCGGGAGTTGTTTGGACAGATACGCAGTATTTT

V gene: TRBV4-3
clone size: .
D gene: .
J gene: TRBJ1-1
CDR3 protein: CASSQLLASGPAEAFF
CDR3 DNA: TGCGCCAGCAGCCAATTACTGGCATCGGGTCCGGCTGAAGCTTTCTTT

V gene: TRBV11-3
clone size: few
D gene: .
J gene: TRBJ2-3
CDR3 protein: CASSLGWRSTTDTQYF
CDR3 DNA: TGTGCCAGCAGCTTAGGATGGAGATCAACCACAGATACGCAGTATTTT

V gene: TRBV6-5
clone size: .
D gene: TRBD1
J gene: TRBJ2-3
CDR3 protein: CASRPRGPDTQYF
CDR3 DNA: TGTGCCAGCAGACCGAGGGGGCCAGATACGCAGTATTTT

V gene: TRBV29-1
clone size: .
D gene: TRBD2
J gene: TRBJ2-1
CDR3 protein: CSVPVPSGYNEQFF
CDR3 DNA: TGCAGCGTTCCCGTCCCTAGCGGATACAATGAGCAGTTCTTC

V gene: TRBV27
clone size: .
D gene: .
J gene: TRBJ2-7
CDR3 protein: CASSFQLAPEQYF
CDR3 DNA: TGTGCCAGCAGTTTTCAACTAGCACCCGAGCAGTACTTC

V gene: TRBV6-5
clone size: few
D gene: .
J gene: TRBJ2-2
CDR3 protein: CASSYAGGELFF
CDR3 DNA: TGTGCCAGCAGTTACGCGGGGGGGGAGCTGTTTTTT

V gene: TRBV10-3
clone size: .
D gene: .
J gene: TRBJ1-5
CDR3 protein: CAISESLIRRSSNQPQHF
CDR3 DNA: TGTGCCATCAGTGAGTCCCTTATCCGGAGGTCGAGCAATCAGCCCCAGCATTTT

V gene: TRBV20-1
clone size: once
D gene: .
J gene: TRBJ1-1
CDR3 protein: CSALGVPEAFF
CDR3 DNA: TGCAGTGCTCTCGGGGTCCCTGAAGCTTTCTTT

V gene: TRBV29-1
clone size: .
D gene: TRBD1
J gene: TRBJ1-1
CDR3 protein: CSVNRDRNTEAFF
CDR3 DNA: TGCAGCGTCAACCGGGACAGGAACACTGAAGCTTTCTTT

V gene: TRBV19
clone size: .
D gene: TRBD1
J gene: TRBJ1-5
CDR3 protein: CASSWTGTGLNQPQHF
CDR3 DNA: TGTGCCAGTAGTTGGACCGGGACAGGGCTTAATCAGCCCCAGCATTTT

V gene: TRBV18
clone size: .
D gene: TRBD2
J gene: TRBJ2-1
CDR3 protein: CASSPGLAGGDEQFF
CDR3 DNA: TGTGCCAGCTCACCAGGGCTAGCGGGCGGGGATGAGCAGTTCTTC

V gene: TRBV6-6
clone size: .
D gene: .
J gene: TRBJ2-6
CDR3 protein: CASSYSMWQELSF
CDR3 DNA: TGTGCCAGCAGTTACTCGATGTGGCAGGAATTGTCTTTC

V gene: TRBV6-5
clone size: .
D gene: TRBD1
J gene: TRBJ1-5
CDR3 protein: CASRRTGPNQPQHF
CDR3 DNA: TGTGCCAGCAGAAGGACAGGTCCTAATCAGCCCCAGCATTTT

V gene: TRBV14
clone size: .
D gene: TRBD2
J gene: TRBJ2-1
CDR3 protein: CASSNQRGQRFF
CDR3 DNA: TGTGCCAGCAGCAATCAGCGGGGCCAGCGGTTCTTC

V gene: TRBV20-1
clone size: .
D gene: .
J gene: TRBJ1-2
CDR3 protein: CSALYGYTF
CDR3 DNA: TGCAGTGCTCTTTATGGCTACACCTTC

V gene: TRBV19
clone size: .
D gene: .
J gene: TRBJ1-5
CDR3 protein: CATQNPRQDYSNQPQHF
CDR3 DNA: TGTGCCACTCAAAACCCCCGACAGGATTATAGCAATCAGCCCCAGCATTTT

V gene: TRBV27
clone size: .
D gene: TRBD2
J gene: TRBJ2-1
CDR3 protein: CASSKLATDEQFF
CDR3 DNA: TGTGCCAGCAGTAAACTAGCGACCGATGAGCAGTTCTTC

V gene: TRBV7-3
clone size: .
D gene: .
J gene: TRBJ2-3
CDR3 protein: CASSLTSWRGTDTQYF
CDR3 DNA: TGTGCCAGCAGCTTAACCTCGTGGAGGGGTACAGATACGCAGTATTTT

V gene: TRBV9
clone size: .
D gene: TRBD1
J gene: TRBJ2-7
CDR3 protein: CASSAGTGEPHEQYF
CDR3 DNA: TGTGCCAGCAGCGCTGGGACAGGGGAGCCCCACGAGCAGTACTTC

V gene: TRBV5-6
clone size: .
D gene: TRBD2
J gene: TRBJ2-3
CDR3 protein: CASSLDGGGLSDTQYF
CDR3 DNA: TGTGCCAGCAGCTTGGACGGGGGGGGCCTGTCAGATACGCAGTATTTT

V gene: TRBV4-3
clone size: .
D gene: TRBD1
J gene: TRBJ1-3
CDR3 protein: CASSQVPGGDSGNTIYF
CDR3 DNA: TGCGCCAGCAGCCAAGTGCCAGGGGGAGACTCTGGAAACACCATATATTTT

V gene: TRBV5-5
clone size: few
D gene: .
J gene: TRBJ1-5
CDR3 protein: CASSNGHRYSNQPQHF
CDR3 DNA: TGTGCCAGCAGCAACGGACACCGCTATAGCAATCAGCCCCAGCATTTT

V gene: TRBV10-3
clone size: .
D gene: .
J gene: TRBJ2-1
CDR3 protein: CAISEREKSNEQFF
CDR3 DNA: TGTGCCATCAGTGAGCGGGAGAAGAGCAATGAGCAGTTCTTC

V gene: TRBV18
clone size: .
D gene: .
J gene: TRBJ2-7
CDR3 protein: CASSPSGSSYEQYF
CDR3 DNA: TGTGCCAGCTCACCGTCAGGCTCATCCTACGAGCAGTACTTC

V gene: TRBV19
clone size: .
D gene: TRBD2
J gene: TRBJ2-5
CDR3 protein: CASSTPGGRGPQYF
CDR3 DNA: TGTGCCAGTAGTACACCGGGAGGGCGAGGGCCCCAGTACTTC

V gene: TRBV28
clone size: .
D gene: .
J gene: TRBJ2-6
CDR3 protein: CASRLTGSISGANVLTF
CDR3 DNA: TGTGCCAGCAGGCTAACAGGTAGTATCTCTGGGGCCAACGTGCTGACTTTC